This paragraph covers one T cell receptor (beta chain) sequence. The junction departs from germline at one end; a sequencing error may be responsible. As handled by the study authors: Amplification of reference gene primers provided the estimated nucleated cell counts. Assay used: immunoSEQ multiplex PCR; TCRdb lists only in-frame clones, some missing. From that table come the V and J calls and clone size; the DNA was used to work out D and trimming. In the table there are 160,000 or so clones, 84% of which are singletons. Per the germline V gene, CDR1 is LNHDA and CDR2 is SQIVND (reference sequence). The CDR3 is 13 amino acids. The source of the sample is a study of blood T cell repertoires in COVID-19. About the study: The cDNA or gDNA used as material had been derived from T cells, B-cell-depleted T cells, or PBMCs.

Sequencing used peripheral blood. The rearrangement joins TRBV19 to TRBJ1-5; tentatively, D is TRBD1 (6 bases). The TCR comes from a woman aged 45-59 years with acute or convalescent COVID-19. The CDR3 nucleotides read TGTGCCAGTAGTGAACAGGGCAACCAGCCCCAGCATTTT. This encodes CASSEQGNQPQHF.